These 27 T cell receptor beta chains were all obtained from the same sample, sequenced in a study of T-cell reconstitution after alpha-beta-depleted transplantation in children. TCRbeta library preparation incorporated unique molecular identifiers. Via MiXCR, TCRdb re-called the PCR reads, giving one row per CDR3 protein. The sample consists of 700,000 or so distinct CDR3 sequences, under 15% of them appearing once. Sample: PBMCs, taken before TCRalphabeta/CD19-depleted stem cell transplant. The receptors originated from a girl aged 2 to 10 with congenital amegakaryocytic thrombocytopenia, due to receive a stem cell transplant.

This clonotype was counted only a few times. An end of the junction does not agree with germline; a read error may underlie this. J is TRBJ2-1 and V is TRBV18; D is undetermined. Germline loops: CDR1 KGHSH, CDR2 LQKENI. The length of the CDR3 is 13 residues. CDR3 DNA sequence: TGTGCCAGCTCGGACCAGCCCTACGATGAGCAGTTCTTC. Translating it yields CASSDQPYDEQFF.

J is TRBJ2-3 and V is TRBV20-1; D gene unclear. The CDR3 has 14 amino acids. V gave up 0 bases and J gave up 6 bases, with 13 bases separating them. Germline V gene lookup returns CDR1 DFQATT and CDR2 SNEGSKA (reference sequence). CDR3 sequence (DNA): TGCAGTGCTAGAGATTACATCACCGTGGATACGCAGTATTTT. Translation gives CSARDYITVDTQYF.

The CDR3 sequence is CASIPETSGSNEQFF. DNA of the CDR3: TGTGCCAGCATCCCCGAGACTAGCGGGTCCAATGAGCAGTTCTTC. The V and J genes are TRBV2 and TRBJ2-1, with 10 bases fitting TRBD2. V was pared by 7 bases and J by 6 bases, with 9 bases of the junction left unmatched. This CDR3 has 15 residues. Germline CDR1 and CDR2: SNHLY and FYNNEI.

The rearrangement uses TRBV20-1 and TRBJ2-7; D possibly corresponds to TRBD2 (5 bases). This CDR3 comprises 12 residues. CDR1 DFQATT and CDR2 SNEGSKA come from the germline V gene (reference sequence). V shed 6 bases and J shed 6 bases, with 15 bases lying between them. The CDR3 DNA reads TGCAGTGCCCGACGGGGAGTGCGCGAGCAGTACTTC. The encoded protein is CSARRGVREQYF.

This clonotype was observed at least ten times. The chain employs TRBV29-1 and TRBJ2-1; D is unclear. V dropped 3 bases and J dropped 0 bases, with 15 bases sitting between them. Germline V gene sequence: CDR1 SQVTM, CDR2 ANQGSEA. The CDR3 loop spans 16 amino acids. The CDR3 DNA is TGCAGCGTTGACCAAGGAAACAAACCCTCCTACAATGAGCAGTTCTTC. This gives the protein CSVDQGNKPSYNEQFF.

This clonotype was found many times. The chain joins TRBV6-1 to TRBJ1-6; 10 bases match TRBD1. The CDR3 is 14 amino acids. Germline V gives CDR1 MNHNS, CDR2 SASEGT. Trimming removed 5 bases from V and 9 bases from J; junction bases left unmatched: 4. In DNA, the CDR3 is TGTGCCAGCAGTACGACAGGGGGCATTTCACCCCTCCACTTT. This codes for CASSTTGGISPLHF.

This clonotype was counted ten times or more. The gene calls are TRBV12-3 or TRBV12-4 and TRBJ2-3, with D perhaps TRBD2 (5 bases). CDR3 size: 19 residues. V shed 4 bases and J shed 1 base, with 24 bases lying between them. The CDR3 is CASSSMIWWESTRTDTQYF. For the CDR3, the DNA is TGTGCCAGCAGTTCGATGATTTGGTGGGAGTCCACTCGCACAGATACGCAGTATTTT.

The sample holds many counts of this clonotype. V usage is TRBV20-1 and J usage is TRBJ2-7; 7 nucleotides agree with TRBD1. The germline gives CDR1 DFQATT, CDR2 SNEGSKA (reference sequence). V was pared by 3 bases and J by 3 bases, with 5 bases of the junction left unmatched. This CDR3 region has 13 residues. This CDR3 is CSASGGQYYEQYF. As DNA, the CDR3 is TGCAGTGCTAGTGGGGGACAGTACTACGAGCAGTACTTC.

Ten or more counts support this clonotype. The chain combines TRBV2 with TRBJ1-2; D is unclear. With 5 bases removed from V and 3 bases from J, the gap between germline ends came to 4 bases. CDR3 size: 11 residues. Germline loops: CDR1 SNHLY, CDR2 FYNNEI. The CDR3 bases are TGTGCCAGCAGTCAGGACTATGGCTACACCTTC. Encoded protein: CASSQDYGYTF.

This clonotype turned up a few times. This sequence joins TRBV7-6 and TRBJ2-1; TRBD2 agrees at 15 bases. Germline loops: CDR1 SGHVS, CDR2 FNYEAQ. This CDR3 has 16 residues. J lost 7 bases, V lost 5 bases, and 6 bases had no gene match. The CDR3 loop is CASSPGTSGRSNEQFF. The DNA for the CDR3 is TGTGCCAGCAGCCCGGGGACTAGCGGGAGGTCTAATGAGCAGTTCTTC.

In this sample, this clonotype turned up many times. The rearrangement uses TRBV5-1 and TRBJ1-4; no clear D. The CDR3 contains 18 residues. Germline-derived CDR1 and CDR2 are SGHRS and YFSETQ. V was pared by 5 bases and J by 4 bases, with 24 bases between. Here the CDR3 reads CASRESLGFYGGNEKLFF. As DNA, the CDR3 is TGCGCCAGCAGGGAGAGTCTGGGCTTTTATGGTGGTAATGAAAAACTGTTTTTT.

The chain's CDR3 is CASSFAGGEETQYF. The DNA of the CDR3 is TGCGCCAGCAGCTTCGCGGGAGGAGAAGAGACCCAGTACTTC. The chain uses TRBV5-1 and TRBJ2-5, with 8 positions matching TRBD2. CDR3 length: 14 residues. Germline CDR1 and CDR2: SGHRS and YFSETQ. Unmatched junction bases numbered 3, after V lost 2 bases and J lost 3 bases.

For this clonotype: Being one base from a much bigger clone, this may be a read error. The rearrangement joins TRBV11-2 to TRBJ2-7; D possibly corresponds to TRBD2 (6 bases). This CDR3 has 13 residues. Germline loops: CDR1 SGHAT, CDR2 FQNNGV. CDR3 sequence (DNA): TGTGCCGGCAGCAACGGGGGATCCTACGAGCAGTACTTC. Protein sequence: CAGSNGGSYEQYF.

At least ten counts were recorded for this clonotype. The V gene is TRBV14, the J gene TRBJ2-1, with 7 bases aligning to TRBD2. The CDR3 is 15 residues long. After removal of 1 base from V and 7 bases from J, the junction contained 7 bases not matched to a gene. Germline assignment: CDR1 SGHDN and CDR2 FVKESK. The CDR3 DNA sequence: TGTGCCAGCAGCCAAGTTTTGCGGGAGTATAATGAGCAGTTCTTC. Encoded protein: CASSQVLREYNEQFF.

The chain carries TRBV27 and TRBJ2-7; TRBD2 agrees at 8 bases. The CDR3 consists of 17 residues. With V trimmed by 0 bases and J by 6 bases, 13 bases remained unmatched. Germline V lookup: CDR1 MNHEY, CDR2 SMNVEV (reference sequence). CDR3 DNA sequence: TGTGCCAGCAGTTTATCCGTCTCGGGACTAGGTCTTGGCGAGCAGTACTTC. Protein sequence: CASSLSVSGLGLGEQYF.

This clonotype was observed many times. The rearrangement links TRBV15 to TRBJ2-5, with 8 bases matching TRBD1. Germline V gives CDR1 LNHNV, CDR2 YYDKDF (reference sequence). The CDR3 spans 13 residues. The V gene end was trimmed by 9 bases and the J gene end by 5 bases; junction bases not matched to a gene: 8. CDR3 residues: CATTTTGEETQYF. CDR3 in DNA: TGTGCCACTACGACGACAGGGGAGGAGACCCAGTACTTC.

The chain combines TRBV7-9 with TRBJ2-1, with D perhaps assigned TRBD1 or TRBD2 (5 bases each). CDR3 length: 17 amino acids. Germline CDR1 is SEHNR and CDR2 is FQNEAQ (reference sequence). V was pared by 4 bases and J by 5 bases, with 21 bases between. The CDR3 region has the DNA TGTGCCAGCAGCTCCAGCTGGGACCGTGGTGGCCACAATGAGCAGTTCTTC. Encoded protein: CASSSSWDRGGHNEQFF. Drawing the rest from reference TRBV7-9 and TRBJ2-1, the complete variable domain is DTGVSQNPRHKITKRGQNVTFRCDPISEHNRLYWYRQTLGQGPEFLTYFQNEAQLEKSRLLSDRFSAERPKGSFSTLEIQRTEQGDSAMYLCASSSSWDRGGHNEQFFGPGTRLTVL.

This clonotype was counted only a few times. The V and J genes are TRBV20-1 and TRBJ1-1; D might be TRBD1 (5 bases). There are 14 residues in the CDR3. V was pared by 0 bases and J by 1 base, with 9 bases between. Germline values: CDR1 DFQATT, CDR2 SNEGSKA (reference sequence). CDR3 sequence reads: CSARDVGGNTEAFF. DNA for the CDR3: TGCAGTGCTAGAGATGTTGGGGGGAACACTGAAGCTTTCTTT.

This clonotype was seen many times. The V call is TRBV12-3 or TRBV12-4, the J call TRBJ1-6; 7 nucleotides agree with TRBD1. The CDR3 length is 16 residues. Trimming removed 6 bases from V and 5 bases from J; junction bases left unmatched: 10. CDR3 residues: CASRFASRGDNSPLHF. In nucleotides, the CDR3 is TGTGCCAGCAGGTTCGCGTCCAGGGGGGATAATTCACCCCTCCACTTT.

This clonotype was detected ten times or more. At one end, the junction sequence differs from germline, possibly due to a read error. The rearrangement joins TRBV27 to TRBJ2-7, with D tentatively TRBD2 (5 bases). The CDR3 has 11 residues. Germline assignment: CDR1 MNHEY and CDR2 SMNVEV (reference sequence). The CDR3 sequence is CSSGKSYEQYF. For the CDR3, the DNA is TGCTCATCCGGGAAATCCTACGAGCAGTACTTC.

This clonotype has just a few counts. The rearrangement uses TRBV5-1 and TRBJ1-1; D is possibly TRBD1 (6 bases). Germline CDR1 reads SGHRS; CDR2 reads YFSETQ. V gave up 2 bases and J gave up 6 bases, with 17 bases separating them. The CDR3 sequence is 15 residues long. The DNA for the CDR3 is TGCGCCAGCAGCTTCGAAGGACAGACCTACTCTGAAGCTTTCTTT. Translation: CASSFEGQTYSEAFF.

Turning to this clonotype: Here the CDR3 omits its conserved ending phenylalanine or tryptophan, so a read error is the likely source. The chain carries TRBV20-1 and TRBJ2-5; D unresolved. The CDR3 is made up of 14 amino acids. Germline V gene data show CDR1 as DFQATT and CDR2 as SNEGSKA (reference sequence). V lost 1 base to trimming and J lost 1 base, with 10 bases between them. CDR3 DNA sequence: TGCAGTGCTAGAGGGCCCGGTACCCAAGAGACCCAGTACTAC. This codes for CSARGPGTQETQYY.

CDR3 in DNA: TGTGCCAGCAGCTTATTCGAGACAGCGAGTTCCTACGAGCAGTACTTC. It codes for CASSLFETASSYEQYF. J is TRBJ2-7 and V is TRBV7-6, with D possibly being TRBD1 (5 bases). The V end was cut by 2 bases, the J end by 1 base, with 15 bases between. Germline CDR1 is SGHVS and CDR2 is FNYEAQ. The CDR3 totals 16 residues.

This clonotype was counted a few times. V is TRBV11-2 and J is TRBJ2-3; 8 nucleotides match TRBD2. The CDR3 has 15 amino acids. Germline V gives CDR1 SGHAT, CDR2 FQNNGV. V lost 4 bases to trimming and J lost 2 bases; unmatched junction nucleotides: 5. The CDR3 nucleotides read TGTGCCAGCAGCTCGTCTAGCGGGTTCACAGATACGCAGTATTTT. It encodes CASSSSSGFTDTQYF.

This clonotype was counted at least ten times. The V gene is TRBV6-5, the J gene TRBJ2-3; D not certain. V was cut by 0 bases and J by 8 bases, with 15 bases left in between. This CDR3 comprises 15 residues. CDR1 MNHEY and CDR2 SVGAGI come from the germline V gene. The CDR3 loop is CASSYSRLSGSTQYF. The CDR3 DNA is TGTGCCAGCAGTTACTCTCGGCTTTCCGGAAGTACGCAGTATTTT.

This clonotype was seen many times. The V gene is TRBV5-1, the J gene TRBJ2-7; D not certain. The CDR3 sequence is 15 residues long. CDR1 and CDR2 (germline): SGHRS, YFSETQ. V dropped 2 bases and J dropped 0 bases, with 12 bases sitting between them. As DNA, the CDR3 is TGCGCCAGCAGCTTAAGAGGTATTAGCTCCTACGAGCAGTACTTC. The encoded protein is CASSLRGISSYEQYF.

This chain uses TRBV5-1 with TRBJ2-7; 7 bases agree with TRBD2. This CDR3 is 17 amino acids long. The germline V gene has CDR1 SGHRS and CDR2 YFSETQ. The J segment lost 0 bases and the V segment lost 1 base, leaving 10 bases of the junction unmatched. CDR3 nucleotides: TGCGCCAGCAGCTTGAACAGTCCAAGGACTAGCTCCTACGAGCAGTACTTC. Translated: CASSLNSPRTSSYEQYF. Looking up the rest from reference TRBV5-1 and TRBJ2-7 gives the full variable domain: KAGVTQTPRYLIKTRGQQVTLSCSPISGHRSVSWYQQTPGQGLQFLFEYFSETQRNKGNFPGRFSGRQFSNSRSEMNVSTLELGDSALYLCASSLNSPRTSSYEQYFGPGTRLTVT.